This TCR beta chain was recovered during a study of cytomegalovirus exposure and HLA in healthy donors. Broader study findings: The records held CMV serostatus as the only immune exposure information. Sequencing depth roughly uniform across donors was assumed in presence/absence analyses. It was likely that a cluster of highly shared sequence variants was a sequencing artifact. Most CMV-associated TCR beta chains were later found to appear HLA-restricted.

This CDR3 region has 18 residues. Germline lookup yields CDR1 SGHTA and CDR2 FQGTGA. A word on this clone: Its target is not known. One end of the junction fails to match germline, which may point to a read error.

The PCR contained 60 Vbeta and 13 Jbeta primers. Only in-frame clones appear in the TCRdb table, and some are missing; sequencing was by immunoSEQ multiplex PCR. The table includes roughly 200,000 clones, about 88% detected once. The sequenced sample consisted of PBMCs. V is TRBV7-3 and J is TRBJ2-2, with 8 bases fitting TRBD1. This TCR came from a woman aged 25 to 39 in good health and CMV-seronegative. The CDR3 DNA is TGTGCCACCAGCCCAAGACCACCGGGACAGGAAAGCACCGGGGAGCTGTTTTTT. Translation gives CATSPRPPGQESTGELFF. Full variable domain (rest looked up from reference TRBV7-3 and TRBJ2-2): GAGVSQTPSNKVTEKGKYVELRCDPISGHTALYWYRQSLGQGPEFLIYFQGTGAADDSGLPNDRFFAVRPEGSVSTLKIQRTERGDSAVYLCATSPRPPGQESTGELFFGEGSRLTVL.